This T cell receptor beta chain was identified during a study of blood T cell repertoires in COVID-19. This clone was found a few times. This CDR3 has 14 residues. Germline-derived CDR1 and CDR2 are SGHAT and FQNNGV. The V end was cut by 1 base, the J end by 6 bases, with 9 bases between. TCRdb's table, derived via immunoSEQ multiplex PCR, lists solely in-frame clones and lacks some. Of around 450,000 clones in the sample, roughly 90% are singletons; the top ten hold 0.65% to 0.9%. J is TRBJ2-2 and V is TRBV11-2; D is ambiguous. The sequenced material came from PBMCs or T cells enriched from blood (not recorded which). This sequence was found in a woman between 18 and 29 years old who had recovered from COVID-19. The CDR3 loop reads CASSLGAWSGELFF. The CDR3 DNA reads as TGTGCCAGCAGCTTAGGCGCATGGTCCGGGGAGCTGTTTTTT.